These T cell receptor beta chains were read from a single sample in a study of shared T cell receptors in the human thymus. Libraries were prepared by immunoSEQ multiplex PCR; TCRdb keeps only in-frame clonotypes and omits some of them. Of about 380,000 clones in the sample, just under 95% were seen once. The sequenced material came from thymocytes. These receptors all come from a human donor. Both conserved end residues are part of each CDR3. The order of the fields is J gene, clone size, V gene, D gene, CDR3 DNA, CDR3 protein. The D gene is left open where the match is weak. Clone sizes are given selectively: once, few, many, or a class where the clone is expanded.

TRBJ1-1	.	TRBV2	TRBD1	TGTGCCAGTGAGGGACAGCTGCAGAACACTGAAGCTTTCTTT	CASEGQLQNTEAFF
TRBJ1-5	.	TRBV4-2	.	TGTGCCAGCAGCCAAGATGGAGTCAAGGTGGGAAGTCAGCCCCAGCATTTT	CASSQDGVKVGSQPQHF
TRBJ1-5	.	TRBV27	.	TGTGCCAGCAGACCCCAGGGGCCGCGGGGTCAGCCCCAGCATTTT	CASRPQGPRGQPQHF
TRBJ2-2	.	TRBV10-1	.	TGCGCCAGCAGTGGACGGGATACCGGGGAGCTGTTTTTT	CASSGRDTGELFF
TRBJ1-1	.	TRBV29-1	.	TGCAGCCTACAGCCCGGCCCCATGAACACTGAAGCTTTCTTT	CSLQPGPMNTEAFF
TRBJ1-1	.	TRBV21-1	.	TGTGCCAGCAGCAAGAGGGACGGGGGGAACACTGAAGCTTTCTTT	CASSKRDGGNTEAFF
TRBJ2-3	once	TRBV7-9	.	TGTGCCAGCAGCTTGTTGGGCGGGAGCACAGATACGCAGTATTTT	CASSLLGGSTDTQYF
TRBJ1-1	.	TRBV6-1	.	TGTGCCAGCAGTGAAGCTGGGACCAGGGCCGGATCGAACACTGAAGCTTTCTTT	CASSEAGTRAGSNTEAFF
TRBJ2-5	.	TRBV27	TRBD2	TGTGCCAGCAGGTCGACTAGCGCCGCTATGAAGCAGTACTTC	CASRSTSAAMKQYF
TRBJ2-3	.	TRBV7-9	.	TGTGCCAGCAGCTTGGAGGGAGGCGGGATAGATACGCAGTATTTT	CASSLEGGGIDTQYF
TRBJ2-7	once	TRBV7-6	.	TGTGCCAGCAGCTCGCACAGGGGGCCGGTAGCGGGAATCCACGAGCAGTACTTC	CASSSHRGPVAGIHEQYF
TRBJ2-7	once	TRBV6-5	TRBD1	TGTGCCAGCAGTGACCCTGGACAGGGTTACGAGCAGTACTTC	CASSDPGQGYEQYF
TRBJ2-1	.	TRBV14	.	TGTGCCAGCAGCCAAAACGGTCGCCTAGCTGAAAAAATATCCGCCTACAATGAGCAGTTCTTC	CASSQNGRLAEKISAYNEQFF
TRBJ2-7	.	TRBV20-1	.	TGCAGTGCTAGCGTCGAGCAGTACTTC	CSASVEQYF
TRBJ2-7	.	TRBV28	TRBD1	TGTGCCACCTCAATTCCGGGACAGGGGTTGGACGAGCAGTACTTC	CATSIPGQGLDEQYF
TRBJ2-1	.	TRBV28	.	TGTGCCAGCAGTTCCACTGGGGGGGCCTCCTACAATGAGCAGTTCTTC	CASSSTGGASYNEQFF
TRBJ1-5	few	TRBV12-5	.	TGTGCTAGTGGTGGAATACCTTTACCCTGGGCCAGCAATCAGCCCCAGCATTTT	CASGGIPLPWASNQPQHF
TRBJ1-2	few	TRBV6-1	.	TGTGCCAGCAGTGAAGGAACGGGAAAGAGGGCCAATCGTCCGTCTAACTATGGCTACACCTTC	CASSEGTGKRANRPSNYGYTF
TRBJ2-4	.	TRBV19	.	TGTGCCAGTAGTATCCTGGTACGGGCGGGAGCCAAAAACATTCAGTACTTC	CASSILVRAGAKNIQYF
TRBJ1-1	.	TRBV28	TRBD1	TGTGCCAGCAGTTTTTCCGGGACAGGGGAATGGGACACTGAAGCTTTCTTT	CASSFSGTGEWDTEAFF
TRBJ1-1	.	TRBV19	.	TGTGCCAGTAGTATAGATTTTACTAGGGACGGGGAGAGGACTGAAGCTTTCTTT	CASSIDFTRDGERTEAFF
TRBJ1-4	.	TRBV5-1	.	TGCGCCAGCAGCCGGGGGCAGCCGGACGAAAAACTGTTTTTT	CASSRGQPDEKLFF
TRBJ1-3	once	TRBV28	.	TGTGCCAGCAGTTCCAGGTTGAGCTCTGGAAACACCATATATTTT	CASSSRLSSGNTIYF
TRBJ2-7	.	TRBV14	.	TGTGCCAGCAGCCAGGTGCAGGAATCTTACGAGCAGTACTTC	CASSQVQESYEQYF
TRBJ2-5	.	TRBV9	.	TGTGCCAGCAGCGTAGACAGATCATCGACTAGAAGCCGAGAGACCCAGTACTTC	CASSVDRSSTRSRETQYF
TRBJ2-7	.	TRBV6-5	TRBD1	TGTGCCAGCAGTTACCCAGGGGGCAACGAGCAGTACTTC	CASSYPGGNEQYF
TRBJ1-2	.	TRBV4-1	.	TGCGCCAGCAGCCAAGATGAGGCCGTGGACTATGGCTACACCTTC	CASSQDEAVDYGYTF
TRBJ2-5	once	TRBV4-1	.	TGCGCCAGCAGCCAAGTTAGGACAGAGACCCAGTACTTC	CASSQVRTETQYF
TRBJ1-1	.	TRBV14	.	TGTGCCAGCAGCCAAGTTATCCGCCCCTTCCAGGAGCTCTACACTGAAGCTTTCTTT	CASSQVIRPFQELYTEAFF
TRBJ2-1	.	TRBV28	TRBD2	TGTGCCAGCAGTTTTCCCTTACGACTAGCGGCTAGCTCCTACAATGAGCAGTTCTTC	CASSFPLRLAASSYNEQFF
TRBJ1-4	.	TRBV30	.	TGTGCCTGGAGTGCCTTACCGGGGAGTAATGAAAAACTGTTTTTT	CAWSALPGSNEKLFF
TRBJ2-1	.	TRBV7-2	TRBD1	TGTGCCAGCAGCCCTTCGACAGGGTTTGCCTACAATGAGCAGTTCTTC	CASSPSTGFAYNEQFF
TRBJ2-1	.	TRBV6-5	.	TGTGCCAGCAGTTCCTACCGAAGGAGAAATGAGCAGTTCTTC	CASSSYRRRNEQFF
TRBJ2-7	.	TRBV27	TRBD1	TGTGCCAGCAGTTTCAAGGGACAGGGGTCCGAGCAGTACTTC	CASSFKGQGSEQYF
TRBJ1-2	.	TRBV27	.	TGTGCCAGCAGGGACAGCCCCTCTAGCTATGGCTACACCTTC	CASRDSPSSYGYTF
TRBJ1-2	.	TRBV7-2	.	TGTGCCAGCAGCCTTAAGAGAGGGAATGGCTACACCTTC	CASSLKRGNGYTF
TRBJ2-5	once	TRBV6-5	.	TGTGCCAGCAGTCCCGACACCCAAGAGACCCAGTACTTC	CASSPDTQETQYF
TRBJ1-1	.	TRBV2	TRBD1	TGTGCCAGCAGGGGGGGTACAGGGGGTACGAACACTGAAGCTTTCTTT	CASRGGTGGTNTEAFF
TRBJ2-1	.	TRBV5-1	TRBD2	TGCGCCAGCAGCTTGGCCGCTAGCGGGAGCCCCTTCAATGAGCAGTTCTTC	CASSLAASGSPFNEQFF
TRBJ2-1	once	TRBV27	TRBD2	TGTGCCAGCAGTTTTCAGATCGGGACTAGCGGGACCAATGAGCAGTTCTTC	CASSFQIGTSGTNEQFF
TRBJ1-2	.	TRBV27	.	TGTGCCAGCAGCTCGAGAGCCAGGGAGTATGGCTACACCTTC	CASSSRAREYGYTF